This record concerns one T cell receptor (beta chain) sequence. This clonotype turned up a few times. Its antigen has not been determined. No qualities accompany the bases; no much larger clone lies one base away. CDR1 and CDR2 are read off the germline V gene as ENHRY and SYGVKD. Including the terminal cysteine and phenylalanine, the CDR3 comprises 13 residues. The only DNA kept is the CDR3, 39 bases in frame from the first base. The junction carries 15 bases between V and J, which are trimmed by 7 bases and 5 bases respectively. To test a precursor-effector relationship among CD4 cytotoxic T cells, bulk UMI-based TCR sequencing was performed on four sorted CD4+ memory subsets (TCM, TEM, IL-7Rhigh TEMRA, IL-7R- TEMRA). Cells were obtained from peripheral blood mononuclear cells isolated from human blood. These data are taken from a study of precursors of human CD4 cytotoxic T cells (dated by TCRdb to 2017 to 2018). Some background on the complete study: In total, CD4+ memory subsets from 11 to 15 donors went into the bulk TCR-seq analysis. Sequences for both the TCRalpha and TCRbeta chains came out of the TCR-seq analysis of 13 to 15 donors (table S7). Study-wide conclusions, independent of this receptor: Only about 95% of the 14 donors were included in some of the bulk TCR-seq comparisons, which suggests that not every subset was available for every donor. A bigger share of IL-7Rhigh TEMRA clonotypes consisted of expanded effector clonotypes than was the case for TEM or TCM clonotypes. According to the authors, a human observational design cannot definitively establish the direction of differentiation between precursor and effector cells. Compared with TCM and TEM subsets, the IL-7Rhigh and IL-7R- TEMRA subsets had more restricted TCR repertoires, with lower diversity and more expanded clonotypes.

Sequencing was performed on an Illumina MiSeq. Per the original workflow: To quantify repertoire diversity, the Shannon-Wiener index was calculated using VDJtools. Expanded TCRbeta clonotypes were defined as those with a clonotype frequency of at least 3. TCRdb ran its own pipeline on the public reads, namely fastp trimming at Q25 and MiXCR clone calling, and kept in-frame beta chains. A single entry per CDR3 protein holds the most common genes and DNA from its merged rows. The V and J calls here are based on TCRdb, not the publication. The sample contains approximately 730 distinct CDR3 sequences, about 17% of them found a single time. The ten largest clonotypes hold 8.5% to 12% of the sample.

The TCR comes from a human donor in good health. The V and J genes are TRBV10-3 and TRBJ2-7, with TRBD2 perhaps the D gene, on 6 matching bases. Input material: memory CD4+ T cells from blood (PBMCs). The CDR3 is CAITKSREDEQYF. The nucleotide sequence is TGTGCCATCACCAAGAGTAGGGAGGACGAGCAGTACTTC.